This T cell receptor (beta chain) was documented in a study of T cell repertoires in aging, cancer and after chemotherapy (dated by TCRdb to the late 2010s). Study-wide context: The donors fell into six age groups ranging from 30 or younger to 70 or older, and each group had at least three individuals. Paired pre- and post-chemotherapy samples in the hematological group came from chronic lymphocytic leukemia patients treated with fludarabine- or bendamustine-based regimens. The complete dataset included about 8.8 million TCR reads. Peripheral blood TCR beta repertoires from healthy donors and cancer patients were profiled to examine immunoaging and T cell reconstitution after chemotherapy. The cohort comprised about 220 cancer patients, 85 to 94 with hematological and fewer than 140 with solid cancers, plus 95 healthy donors as a reference group. What the research found in general, with its limitations: In healthy donors, the decline in TCR diversity with age was mainly explained by loss of richness, whereas in cancer patients loss of evenness was also found to contribute. Lymphoid organ infiltration was present in hematological cancer patients, and this infiltration may itself impair thymic emigration or peripheral T cell expansion. According to the authors, the repertoire data do not allow conclusions to be drawn about immunological memory after chemotherapy. Median generation probability increased over the chemotherapy interval in both cancer cohorts, suggesting repertoire reconstitution through rebound thymic output. Significantly lower blood TCR diversity and higher clonality were observed in untreated patients with hematological or solid cancers than in age-matched healthy donors.

TCR beta rearrangements were amplified from genomic DNA isolated from peripheral blood, not from sorted cells or RNA. Multiplex touch-down PCR with a mixed TRB-A/B primer pool was used to amplify rearranged TRB sequences covering the V, D and J segments. Illumina adapters and sample indices were attached to the amplicons through two consecutive PCR reactions run with Phusion HS II polymerase. Amplicons were gel-purified using the NucleoSpin Gel and PCR Clean-up kit and were subsequently checked with Qubit and an Agilent 2100 Bioanalyzer. The libraries were sequenced on an Illumina MiSeq with 600-cycle, single-indexed, paired-end runs. Regarding the original processing steps: TRB sequences were processed with MiXCR versions 2.12 and 3.0.5. Each unique CDR3 nucleotide sequence was counted as one clone, and only productive sequences with at least two reads were retained. Shannon diversity, evenness, clonality (one minus evenness), and alpha-parameterized diversity profiles from alpha 0 to 5 were included as repertoire metrics. The IGoR algorithm was used to calculate generation probabilities for clones in the paired samples taken before and after chemotherapy. TCRdb trimmed the raw reads at Q25, called clones with MiXCR and kept productive beta chains. Records with the same CDR3 protein are collapsed into one entry carrying the most frequent genes and DNA. For this entry, the V and J calls and clone size follow TCRdb and not the study's own pipeline. The sample includes several hundred distinct CDR3 sequences, with about 20% observed a single time. 55% to 80% of the sample comes from the top ten.

This clonotype is labeled large (0.1 to 1%). Its antigen is still unknown. Per-base quality was not reported, and no clone a single base away is much larger than it. The CDR3 goes from the cysteine to the phenylalanine over 15 residues. Only the CDR3 portion is preserved as DNA: 45 bases, with reading frame beginning at the first base. Trimming takes 1 base off V and 4 bases off J; junction bases not matched to a gene: 4. CDR1 and CDR2, per the germline V gene (reference sequence), are LNHDA and SQIVND. Specimen: blood. The TCR was taken from a human donor with a blood cancer. The donor label of this sample is uncertain. The chain joins TRBV19 to TRBJ2-1; 7 nucleotides in the junction match TRBD1. The DNA sequence reads TGTGCCAGTAGTATAGGGGGGACAGTATACAATGAGCAGTTCTTC. The translation is CASSIGGTVYNEQFF.